Listed here is a single T cell receptor (beta chain). Trimming took off 3 bases at V and 6 bases at J, with 15 bases between the two ends. Germline V gene data show CDR1 as SGHTA and CDR2 as FQGTGA. The CDR3 covers 15 residues. It was focal radiation plus CTLA-4 blockade with ipilimumab that patients with chemo-refractory metastatic non-small-cell lung cancer received. This record belongs to a study of radiotherapy plus CTLA-4 blockade in lung cancer. Repertoires were generated with immunoSEQ multiplex PCR, while TCRdb's copy carries only in-frame clones and drops some. The data hold about 59,000 clones, with under 75% observed a single time.

The rearrangement uses TRBV7-3 and TRBJ2-1; maybe TRBD1 (6 bases). This TCR was recovered from a human donor with non-small cell lung cancer whose response to radiotherapy plus ipilimumab could not be evaluated. The input for sequencing was peripheral blood, taken from a patient treated with radiotherapy plus ipilimumab. CDR3 in amino acids: CASSLSGHLTNEQFF. The CDR3 DNA reads TGTGCCAGCAGCTTGTCGGGACACCTTACCAATGAGCAGTTCTTC.